Reported below is one TCR beta chain. Its antigen is undetermined. At one of its ends the junction is not consistent with the germline gene, which may arise from a read error. The record originates from a study of radiotherapy plus CTLA-4 blockade in lung cancer. In the study overall: Among enrolled patients, roughly 18% responded and 25% to 35% achieved disease control.

Germline loops: CDR1 SGHDT, CDR2 YYEEEE. CDR3 length equals 13 residues. General observations from the study: Blood saw expansion of tumor-derived TCR clones after radiotherapy plus ipilimumab.

Libraries were prepared by immunoSEQ multiplex PCR; TCRdb keeps only in-frame clonotypes and omits some of them. The table shows some 45,000 clones, with around 76% occurring only once. Source: peripheral blood, taken from a patient treated with radiotherapy plus ipilimumab. The receptor comes from a human donor with non-small cell lung cancer who had stable disease on radiotherapy plus ipilimumab. The chain carries TRBV5-6 and TRBJ1-2; a weak D match, TRBD1 (6 bases). CDR3 loop: CASSLDSNYGYTF. Written as DNA, the CDR3 is TGTGCCAGCAGTTTGGACAGTAACTATGGCTACACCTTC.